The 21 T cell receptor beta chains reported below all come from one sample, sequenced in a study of T cells in Graves' hyperthyroidism and ophthalmopathy. Template material for amplifying TCR beta CDR3 regions consisted of RNA transcripts. The HTBI primer set served for first-round RT-PCR of the TCR CDR3. TCRdb re-derived calls from the multiplex PCR reads in MiXCR, one entry per CDR3 protein. The repertoire holds hundreds of thousands of distinct CDR3 sequences, with around 15% as singletons. Sequencing was performed on blood. Receptors originate from a woman in her late teens or twenties with Graves' hyperthyroidism.

In its sample, this clonotype was seen a few times. The rearrangement uses TRBV7-9 and TRBJ1-3, with D perhaps matching TRBD1 (5 bases). The CDR3 consists of 15 residues. From germline, CDR1 is SEHNR and CDR2 FQNEAQ (reference sequence). V was trimmed by 3 bases and J by 3 bases, leaving 12 bases between them. CDR3 sequence reads: CASSLGRALGNTIYF. The DNA of the CDR3 is TGTGCCAGCAGCTTGGGACGGGCTCTTGGAAACACCATATATTTT.

This clonotype appeared many times. The rearrangement uses TRBV24-1 and TRBJ1-1; D unclear. V shed 3 bases and J shed 1 base, with 11 bases lying between them. The length of the CDR3 is 15 residues. Germline CDR1 is KGHDR and CDR2 is SFDVKD. The DNA for the CDR3 is TGTGCCACCAGTGATCCCTCGGGCGGGAACACTGAAGCTTTCTTT. It codes for CATSDPSGGNTEAFF.

The table lists this clonotype with many counts. The gene calls are TRBV5-1 and TRBJ2-1; 9 bases line up with TRBD1. In germline, CDR1 is SGHRS, CDR2 YFSETQ. The CDR3 has 15 residues. The ends lost 2 bases at V and 7 bases at J; junction bases unmatched: 7. CDR3 DNA sequence: TGCGCCAGCAGCTTTTGGGGACAGGGTAGGAATGAGCAGTTCTTC. Residues: CASSFWGQGRNEQFF.

This chain connects TRBV7-9 to TRBJ2-7; tentative D call: TRBD2 (6 bases). Germline CDR1 and CDR2: SEHNR and FQNEAQ (reference sequence). The CDR3 totals 14 residues. Trimming stripped 4 bases from V and 7 bases from J, with 17 bases between. CDR3 nucleotide sequence: TGTGCCAGCAGCTCGACTAGTGGGATGAGGGAGCAGTACTTC. Encoded protein: CASSSTSGMREQYF. The full variable domain, in which reference TRBV7-9 and TRBJ2-7 provide the parts outside the CDR3, is DTGVSQNPRHKITKRGQNVTFRCDPISEHNRLYWYRQTLGQGPEFLTYFQNEAQLEKSRLLSDRFSAERPKGSFSTLEIQRTEQGDSAMYLCASSSTSGMREQYFGPGTRLTVT.

The rearrangement links TRBV6-2 or TRBV6-3 to TRBJ1-1, with 8 bases that match TRBD1. The germline V gene encodes CDR1 MNHEY and CDR2 SVGEGT. The J segment lost 0 bases and the V segment lost 2 bases, leaving 8 bases of the junction unmatched. CDR3 size: 17 residues. CDR3 sequence reads: CASSYLVQGAMNTEAFF. CDR3 DNA sequence: TGTGCCAGCAGTTACCTGGTCCAGGGGGCCATGAACACTGAAGCTTTCTTT.

The sample holds many counts of this clonotype. V usage is TRBV30 and J usage is TRBJ1-6; D ambiguous. The CDR3 covers 12 residues. Trimming took 2 bases from V and 8 from J, leaving 7 bases between them. Germline CDR1 GTSNPN, CDR2 SVGIG (reference sequence). The CDR3 loop is CAWSSSYSPLHF. In nucleotides, the CDR3 is TGTGCCTGGAGTTCGTCCTATTCACCCCTCCACTTT.

This clonotype came up a few times. Here the CDR3 DNA reads TGTGCCATCAGAAAGACCGACTCCTACGAGCAGTACTTC. Translation: CAIRKTDSYEQYF. This chain uses TRBV10-3 with TRBJ2-7; D is unclear. The CDR3 runs to 13 residues. Germline CDR1 is ENHRY and CDR2 is SYGVKD. The V and J ends lost 6 bases and 0 bases respectively, with 9 bases between them.

J is TRBJ2-3 and V is TRBV7-9, with 8 bases fitting TRBD1. In germline, CDR1 is SEHNR, CDR2 FQNEAQ (reference sequence). The CDR3 has 16 residues. With 5 bases clipped from V and 4 bases from J, the junction kept 11 bases outside the gene matches. CDR3 region: CASSRLQGGMADTQYF. The CDR3 DNA sequence: TGTGCCAGCAGCCGCCTACAGGGGGGAATGGCAGATACGCAGTATTTT.

This clonotype was detected ten times or more. The chain's CDR3 is CSANSGRAPYEQYF. CDR3 sequence (DNA): TGCAGTGCTAACAGCGGGAGGGCTCCCTACGAGCAGTACTTC. This chain links TRBV20-1 with TRBJ2-7; 10 bases match TRBD2. CDR1 and CDR2 from the germline V gene are DFQATT and SNEGSKA (reference sequence). V was clipped by 4 bases and J by 2 bases; unmatched bases: 5. The CDR3 length is 14 residues.

This clonotype was seen repeatedly, ten times or more. This rearrangement joins TRBV2 to TRBJ1-1, with D possibly TRBD1 on 6 matching bases. The germline V gene has CDR1 SNHLY and CDR2 FYNNEI. The V end was cut by 7 bases, the J end by 11 bases, with 20 bases between. The CDR3 sequence is 13 residues long. The CDR3 is CASTRDTKTGAFF. CDR3 bases: TGTGCCAGCACCCGGGACACTAAAACGGGGGCTTTCTTT.

The chain is built from TRBV4-1 and TRBJ2-7; D unresolved. The CDR3 length is 15 residues. From germline, CDR1 is MGHRA and CDR2 YSYEKL. The germline V and J ends were trimmed by 0 bases and 2 bases, with 11 bases remaining between them. The CDR3 loop reads CASSQDPASAYEQYF. DNA for the CDR3: TGCGCCAGCAGCCAAGATCCAGCGTCCGCCTACGAGCAGTACTTC.

In its sample, this clonotype was seen many times. This sequence joins TRBV27 and TRBJ2-2; no clear D. The CDR3 covers 15 residues. Trimming removed 2 bases from V and 0 bases from J, with 7 bases in between. Looked up from germline, CDR1 is MNHEY and CDR2 is SMNVEV (reference sequence). CDR3 amino acids: CASSLIPSNTGELFF. The CDR3 DNA follows: TGTGCCAGCAGTTTAATTCCCTCGAACACCGGGGAGCTGTTTTTT.

CDR3 protein: CASSFSAVLAVGLDEQFF. The CDR3 nucleotides are TGTGCCAGCAGCTTTTCCGCGGTACTAGCGGTTGGGTTGGATGAGCAGTTCTTC. The chain has TRBV7-6 and TRBJ2-1; TRBD2 agrees at 8 bases. This CDR3 is 18 amino acids long. Germline V CDR1 and CDR2: SGHVS, FNYEAQ. Trimming cost V 3 bases and J 8 bases; bases outside gene matches: 18.

Many counts were recorded for this clonotype. The chain combines TRBV28 with TRBJ1-2; no reliable D call. V lost 1 base to trimming and J lost 1 base, with 16 bases between them. Per the germline V gene, CDR1 is MDHEN and CDR2 is SYDVKM. The CDR3 contains 17 residues. The CDR3 loop is CASSLYAGLNFNYGYTF. The CDR3 bases are TGTGCCAGCAGTTTATATGCCGGACTAAACTTTAACTATGGCTACACCTTC.

This chain connects TRBV14 to TRBJ2-2, with D possibly called TRBD1 or TRBD2 (5 bases each). Germline V CDR1 and CDR2: SGHDN, FVKESK. V gave up 3 bases and J gave up 1 base, with 12 bases separating them. The CDR3 covers 16 residues. This CDR3 is CASSHPGRMNTGELFF. The CDR3 nucleotides are TGTGCCAGCAGCCACCCGGGACGGATGAACACCGGGGAGCTGTTTTTT.

The chain is built from TRBV30 and TRBJ2-5, with TRBD1 identical over 7 bases. Trimming took 5 bases from V and 3 from J; bases not matched to a gene: 9. CDR1 GTSNPN and CDR2 SVGIG come from the germline V gene (reference sequence). The CDR3 is made up of 14 amino acids. The CDR3 spells CAWEKGQLKETQYF. The CDR3 DNA is TGTGCCTGGGAAAAGGGACAGCTTAAAGAGACCCAGTACTTC.

In its sample, this clonotype was seen many times. This chain uses TRBV20-1 with TRBJ2-7; D is uncertain. The CDR3 extends over 19 amino acids. Per the germline V gene, CDR1 is DFQATT and CDR2 is SNEGSKA (reference sequence). Trimming cost V 0 bases and J 3 bases, with 27 bases left between them. CDR3 DNA sequence: TGCAGTGCTAGAGATGGAAGGTGGCAGCCCCCTTGGGTATACTACGAGCAGTACTTC. This sequence encodes CSARDGRWQPPWVYYEQYF.

V is TRBV24-1 and J is TRBJ1-1; D gene ambiguous. V shed 7 bases and J shed 4 bases, with 15 bases lying between them. Germline V gene lookup returns CDR1 KGHDR and CDR2 SFDVKD. The CDR3 has 14 residues. CDR3 nucleotide sequence: TGTGCCACCAGGGGCGAGGAGTTGAGCACTGAAGCTTTCTTT. Translated: CATRGEELSTEAFF.

The sample holds many counts of this clonotype. V and J are TRBV27 and TRBJ2-7, with 9 bases matching TRBD2. Losses at the gene ends were 5 bases for V and 6 bases for J; bases not matched to a gene: 14. The CDR3 has 16 residues. Per the germline V gene, CDR1 is MNHEY and CDR2 is SMNVEV (reference sequence). The CDR3 sequence: CASSAARAGGPREQYF. The CDR3 nucleotides are TGTGCCAGCAGTGCCGCTAGGGCGGGAGGGCCGCGCGAGCAGTACTTC.

V is TRBV9 and J is TRBJ2-1; D is possibly TRBD2 (7 bases). V was trimmed by 1 base and J by 5 bases, leaving 19 bases between them. Germline CDR1 reads SGDLS; CDR2 reads YYNGEE. This CDR3 has 17 amino acids. The CDR3 here is CASSVSLRGAGDNEQFF. The CDR3, as DNA: TGTGCCAGCAGCGTATCTCTCCGGGGGGCAGGGGACAATGAGCAGTTCTTC.

The rearrangement uses TRBV20-1 and TRBJ2-7, with TRBD1 as a possible D gene (5 bases). With 5 bases removed from V and 6 bases from J, the gap between germline ends came to 26 bases. Germline V gene sequence: CDR1 DFQATT, CDR2 SNEGSKA (reference sequence). The CDR3 has 16 residues. The CDR3 reads CSAGGYSGLGLVEQYF. CDR3 sequence (DNA): TGCAGTGCTGGCGGTTATTCAGGGTTAGGGTTAGTCGAGCAGTACTTC.